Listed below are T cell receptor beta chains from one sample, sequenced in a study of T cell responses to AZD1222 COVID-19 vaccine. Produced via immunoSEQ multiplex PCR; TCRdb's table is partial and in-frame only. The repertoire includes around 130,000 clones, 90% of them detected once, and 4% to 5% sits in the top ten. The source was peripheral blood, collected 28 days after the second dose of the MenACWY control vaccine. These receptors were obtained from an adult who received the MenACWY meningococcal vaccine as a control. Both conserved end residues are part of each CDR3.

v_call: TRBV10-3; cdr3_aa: CAISESQDRVRETQYF
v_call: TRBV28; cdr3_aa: CASRAGGSVDTQYF
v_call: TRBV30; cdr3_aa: CAAPSMEGSSYEQYF
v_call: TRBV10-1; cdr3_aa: CASSGSYGDYDEQFF
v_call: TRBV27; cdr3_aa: CASRRTGAETQYF
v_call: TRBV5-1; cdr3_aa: CASSQAQRQLYGELFF
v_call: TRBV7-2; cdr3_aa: CASSLGDRVIYGYTF
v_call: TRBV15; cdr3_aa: CATSREDSLNQPQHF
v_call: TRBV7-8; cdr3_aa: CASSFVGGNEQFF
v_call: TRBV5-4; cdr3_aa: CASSFQGALGEKLFF
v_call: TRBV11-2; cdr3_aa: CASSLGQGVLEQYF
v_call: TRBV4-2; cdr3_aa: CASSQLPGLAYNEQFF
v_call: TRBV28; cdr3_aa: CASSTGDRDEQFF
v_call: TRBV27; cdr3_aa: CASSLSGEQYF
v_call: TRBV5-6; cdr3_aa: CASSFWTGINQPQHF
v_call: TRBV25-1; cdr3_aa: CASRQGNYGYTF
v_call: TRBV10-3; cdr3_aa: CATAADSEQFF
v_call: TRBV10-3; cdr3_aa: CAISDPVGREGGYTF